This T cell receptor (beta chain) was sequenced for a study of shared clonotypes between healthy human individuals. Across the study: Used for every donor were three CD4 naive, three CD4 memory, two CD8 naive and one CD8 memory plate. Study results and caveats: Among donors, the sharing of clonotypes was expected to be influenced by sequencing depth. Non-shared clonotypes displayed generation probabilities falling below those of clonotypes present in all four donors. On the whole, naive subsets had larger estimated richness than memory subsets had.

Details on this clone: Its antigen remains unknown.

Here immunoSEQ multiplex PCR was the method, and the copy in TCRdb shows in-frame clones only, minus some. Of over 2,000,000 clones listed, 85% to 95% are singletons. Germline CDR1 is MNHNY and CDR2 is SVGAGI (reference sequence). The CDR3 is 13 amino acids. V shed 5 bases and J shed 5 bases, with 10 bases lying between them. Naive CD8 populations comprised CD45RO-negative cells positively selected for CCR7, excluding terminally differentiated effector memory CD45RA+ cells. This chain links TRBV6-6 with TRBJ2-1, with D perhaps TRBD1 (5 bases). Source material: naive CD8+ T cells from PBMCs. The clonotype originates from a young man in good health. Some clones in this sample may be carry-over from other donors' samples. In DNA, the CDR3 is TGTGCCAGCAGTCATAGGGGAAACAATGAGCAGTTCTTC. It is translated as CASSHRGNNEQFF.